Listed here are 5 T cell receptor beta chains from one sample, sequenced in a study of T cell responses to AZD1222 COVID-19 vaccine. TCRdb's table, derived via immunoSEQ multiplex PCR, lists solely in-frame clones and lacks some. Counted here are about 100,000 clones, over 75% occurring once; the ten biggest clones make up 4% to 4.5%. The source was peripheral blood, collected on day 0 of MenACWY control vaccination. The receptors come from an adult in good health.

The rearrangement uses TRBV5-1 and TRBJ2-3, with 8 bases identical to TRBD2. The trim removed 4 bases at V and 3 bases at J, leaving 7 bases unmatched. CDR1 is SGHRS, CDR2 YFSETQ, per germline. The CDR3 is made up of 15 amino acids. Written as DNA, the CDR3 is TGCGCCAGCAGCCTAGCGGGTGGGGGAACAGATACGCAGTATTTT. It translates to CASSLAGGGTDTQYF.

The genes are TRBV5-1 and TRBJ1-6, with TRBD1 identical over 8 bases. V lost 0 bases, J lost 9 bases, and 5 bases stayed unmatched. Per germline, CDR1 SGHRS and CDR2 YFSETQ. This CDR3 has 15 amino acids. The CDR3 region has the DNA TGCGCCAGCAGCTTGGTGGGGACAGGAACTTCACCCCTCCACTTT. It specifies CASSLVGTGTSPLHF.

The genes are TRBV12-3 or TRBV12-4 and TRBJ2-1; D perhaps matches TRBD2 (5 bases). The ends were cut back, 6 bases at V and 5 bases at J, with 11 bases in the middle. This CDR3 has 13 amino acids. The CDR3 DNA sequence: TGTGCCAGCAGACTAGGAGCGGACAATGAGCAGTTCTTC. It translates to CASRLGADNEQFF.

This clone was counted between two and nine times. CDR3 protein: CASSRDRGISGANVLTF. The CDR3, as DNA: TGTGCCAGCAGCCGGGACAGGGGCATCTCTGGGGCCAACGTCCTGACTTTC. The gene calls are TRBV5-4 and TRBJ2-6, with 10 bases lining up with TRBD1. The CDR3 loop spans 17 amino acids. Germline V gene sequence: CDR1 SGHNT, CDR2 YYREEE (reference sequence). The J segment lost 0 bases and the V segment lost 4 bases, leaving 4 bases of the junction unmatched.

The chain employs TRBV28 and TRBJ2-7; D might be TRBD2 (5 bases). The CDR3 spans 14 residues. CDR1 and CDR2 (germline): MDHEN, SYDVKM. The germline V and J ends were trimmed by 6 bases and 4 bases, with 16 bases remaining between them. CDR3 sequence: CASSDYSGTYEQYF. CDR3 coding DNA: TGTGCCAGCAGCGATTACAGCGGAACTTACGAGCAGTACTTC. The full variable domain, completed using reference TRBV28 and TRBJ2-7, is DVKVTQSSRYLVKRTGEKVFLECVQDMDHENMFWYRQDPGLGLRLIYFSYDVKMKEKGDIPEGYSVSREKKERFSLILESASTNQTSMYLCASSDYSGTYEQYFGPGTRLTVT.